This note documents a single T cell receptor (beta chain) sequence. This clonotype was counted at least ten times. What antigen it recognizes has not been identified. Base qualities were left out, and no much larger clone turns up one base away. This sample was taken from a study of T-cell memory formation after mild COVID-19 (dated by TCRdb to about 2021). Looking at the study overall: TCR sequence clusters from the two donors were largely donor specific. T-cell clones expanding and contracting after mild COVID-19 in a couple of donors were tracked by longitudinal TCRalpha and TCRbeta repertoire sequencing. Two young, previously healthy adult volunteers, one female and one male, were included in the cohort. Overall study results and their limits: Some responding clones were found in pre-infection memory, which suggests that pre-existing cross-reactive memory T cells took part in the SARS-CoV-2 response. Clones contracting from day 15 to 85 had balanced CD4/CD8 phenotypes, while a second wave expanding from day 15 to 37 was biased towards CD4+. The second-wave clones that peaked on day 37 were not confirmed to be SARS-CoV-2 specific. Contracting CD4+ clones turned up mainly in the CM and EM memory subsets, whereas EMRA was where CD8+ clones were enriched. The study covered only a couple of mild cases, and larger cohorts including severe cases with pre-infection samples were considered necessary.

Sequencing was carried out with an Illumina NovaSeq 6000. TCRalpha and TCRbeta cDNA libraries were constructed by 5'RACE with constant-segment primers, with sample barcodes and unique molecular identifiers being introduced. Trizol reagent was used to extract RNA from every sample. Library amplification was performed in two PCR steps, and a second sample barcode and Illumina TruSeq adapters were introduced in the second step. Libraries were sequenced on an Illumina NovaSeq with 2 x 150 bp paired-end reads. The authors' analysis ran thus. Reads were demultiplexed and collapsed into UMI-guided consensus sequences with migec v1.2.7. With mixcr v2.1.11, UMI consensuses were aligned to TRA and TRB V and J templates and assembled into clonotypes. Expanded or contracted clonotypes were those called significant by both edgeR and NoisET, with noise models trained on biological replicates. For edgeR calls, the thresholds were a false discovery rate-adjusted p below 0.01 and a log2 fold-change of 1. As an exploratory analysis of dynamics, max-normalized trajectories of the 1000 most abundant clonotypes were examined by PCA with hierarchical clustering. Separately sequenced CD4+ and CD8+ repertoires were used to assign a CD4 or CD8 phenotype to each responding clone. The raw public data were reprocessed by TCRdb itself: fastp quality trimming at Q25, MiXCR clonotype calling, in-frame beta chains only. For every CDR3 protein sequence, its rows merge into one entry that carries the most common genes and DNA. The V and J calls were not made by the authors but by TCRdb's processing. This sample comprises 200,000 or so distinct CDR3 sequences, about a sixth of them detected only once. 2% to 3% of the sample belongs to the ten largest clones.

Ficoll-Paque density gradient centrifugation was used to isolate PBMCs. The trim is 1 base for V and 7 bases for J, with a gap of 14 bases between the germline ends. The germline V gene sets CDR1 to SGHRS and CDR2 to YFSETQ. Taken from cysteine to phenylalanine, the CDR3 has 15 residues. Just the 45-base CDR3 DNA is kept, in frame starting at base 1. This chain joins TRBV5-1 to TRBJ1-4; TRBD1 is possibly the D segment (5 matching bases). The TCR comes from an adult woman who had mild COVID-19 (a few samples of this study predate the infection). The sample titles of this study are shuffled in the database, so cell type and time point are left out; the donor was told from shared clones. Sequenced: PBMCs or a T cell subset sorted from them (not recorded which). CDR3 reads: CASSLLGQEGEKLFF. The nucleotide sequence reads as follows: TGCGCCAGCAGCTTGTTGGGGCAGGAGGGTGAAAAACTGTTTTTT.